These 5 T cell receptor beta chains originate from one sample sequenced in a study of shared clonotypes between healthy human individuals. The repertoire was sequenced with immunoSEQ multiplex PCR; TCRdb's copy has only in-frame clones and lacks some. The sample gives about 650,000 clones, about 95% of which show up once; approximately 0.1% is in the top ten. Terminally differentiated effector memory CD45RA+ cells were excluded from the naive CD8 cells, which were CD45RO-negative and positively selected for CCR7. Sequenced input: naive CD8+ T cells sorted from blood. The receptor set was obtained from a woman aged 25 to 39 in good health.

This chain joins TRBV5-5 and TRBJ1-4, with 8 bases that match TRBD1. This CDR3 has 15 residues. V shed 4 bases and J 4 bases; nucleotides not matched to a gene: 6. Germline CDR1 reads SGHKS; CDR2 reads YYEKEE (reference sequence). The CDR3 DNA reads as TGTGCCAGCAGCGGCCAGGGGGCAGTTAATGAAAAACTGTTTTTT. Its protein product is CASSGQGAVNEKLFF.

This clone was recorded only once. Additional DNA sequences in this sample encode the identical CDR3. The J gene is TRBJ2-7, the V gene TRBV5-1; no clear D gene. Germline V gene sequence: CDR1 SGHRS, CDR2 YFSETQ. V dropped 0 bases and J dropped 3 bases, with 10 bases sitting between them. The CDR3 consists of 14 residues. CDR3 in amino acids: CASSLGSGGYEQYF. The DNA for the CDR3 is TGCGCCAGCAGCTTGGGGAGTGGCGGCTACGAGCAGTACTTC.

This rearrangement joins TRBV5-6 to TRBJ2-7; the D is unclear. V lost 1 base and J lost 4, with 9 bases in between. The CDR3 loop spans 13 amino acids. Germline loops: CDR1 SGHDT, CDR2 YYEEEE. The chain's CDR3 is CASSLPGPYEQYF. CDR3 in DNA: TGTGCCAGCAGCTTGCCAGGTCCTTACGAGCAGTACTTC.

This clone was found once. The CDR3 region has the DNA TGTGCCAGCAGTTACGGCAGCGGCTCGTCCTACGAGCAGTACTTC. This codes for CASSYGSGSSYEQYF. The rearrangement uses TRBV6-6 and TRBJ2-7, with a possible D match to TRBD2 (5 bases). Germline-derived CDR1 and CDR2 are MNHNY and SVGAGI (reference sequence). The CDR3 is made up of 15 amino acids. V was trimmed by 2 bases and J by 1 base, leaving 12 bases between them.

CDR3 nucleotide sequence: TGTGCCAGCAGTCAAGGGACAGGGGGCAGGAACGAGCAGTACTTC. This encodes CASSQGTGGRNEQYF. The chain links TRBV27 to TRBJ2-7, with 12 bases lining up with TRBD1. This CDR3 is built from 15 residues. Trimming at V came to 5 bases and at J to 5 bases, leaving 7 bases not matched to a gene. The germline CDR1 and CDR2 sequences are MNHEY and SMNVEV (reference sequence).